This T cell receptor (beta chain) emerged from a study of blood T cell repertoires in COVID-19. Study as a whole: Italy, Spain and the United States were the sources of the convalescent and acute COVID-19 samples. Nucleic acid was either cDNA or gDNA, and it came from T cells, B-cell-depleted T cells, or PBMCs.

The Seattle patients, enrolled during active infection, were followed longitudinally. In the original analysis: Estimates of nucleated cell counts were drawn from the amplification of reference gene primers. The data were produced by immunoSEQ multiplex PCR, yet TCRdb's version contains in-frame clones alone and is incomplete. V, J and clone size were drawn from that table, and D and trimming were deduced from the DNA. The profile shows 40,000 or so clones, roughly 84% of them singletons. The origin of this receptor is a man aged 60 to 69 with COVID-19, enrolled during active disease. The material sequenced was peripheral blood.

The CDR3 DNA reads as TGCGCCAGCAGCGGGAGGGACGGCGGATATCCGTACTTC. Protein product: CASSGRDGGYPYF. The V gene is TRBV5-1, the J gene TRBJ2-7, with 7 bases lining up with TRBD2. The CDR3 has 13 residues. V shed 4 bases and J 12 bases; nucleotides not matched to a gene: 13. CDR1 is SGHRS and CDR2 is YFSETQ in the germline V gene.